The clone carrying this T cell receptor beta chain has at least ten counts. No antigen is known for it. This record belongs to a study of T cell repertoires in cytomegalovirus infection. Overall study: Indications came from public TCR beta signatures; they pointed to CMV infection and to a matching HLA type. Overall study findings and caveats: People with CMV and the relevant HLA were identified by cumulative public TCR beta family frequency.

In germline, CDR1 is SEHNR, CDR2 FQNEAQ (reference sequence). V was trimmed by 8 bases and J by 0 bases, leaving 13 bases between them. The CDR3 is 14 amino acids. TCRdb called the reads again in MiXCR, with one record for every CDR3 protein. The sample lists a few hundred thousand distinct CDR3 sequences; over 15% were seen once. The source material was CD8+ T cells from PBMCs. The chain is built from TRBV7-9 and TRBJ2-5; no clear D gene. The TCR comes from a human donor in good health (CMV status not recorded). Some clones in this sample may be carry-over from other donors' samples. The CDR3 DNA reads as TGTGCCAGCGGCCTGGGTATGAACCAAGAGACCCAGTACTTC. This codes for CASGLGMNQETQYF.